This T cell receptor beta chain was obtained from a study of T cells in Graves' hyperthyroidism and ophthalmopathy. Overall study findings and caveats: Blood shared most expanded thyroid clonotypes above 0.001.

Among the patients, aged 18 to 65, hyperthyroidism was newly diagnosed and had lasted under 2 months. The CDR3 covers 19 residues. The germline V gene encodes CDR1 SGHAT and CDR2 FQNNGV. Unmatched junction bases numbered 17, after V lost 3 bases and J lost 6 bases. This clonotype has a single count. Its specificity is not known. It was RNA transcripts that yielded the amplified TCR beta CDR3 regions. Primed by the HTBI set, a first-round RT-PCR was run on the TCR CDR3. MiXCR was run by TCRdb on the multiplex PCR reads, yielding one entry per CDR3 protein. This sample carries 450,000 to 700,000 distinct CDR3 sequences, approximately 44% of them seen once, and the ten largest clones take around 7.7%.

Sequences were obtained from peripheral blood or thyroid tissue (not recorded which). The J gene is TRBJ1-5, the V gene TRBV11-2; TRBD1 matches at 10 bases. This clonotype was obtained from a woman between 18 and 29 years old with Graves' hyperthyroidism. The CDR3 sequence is CASSLGGRPGQGLVQPQHF. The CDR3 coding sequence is TGTGCCAGCAGCTTGGGGGGGAGACCGGGACAGGGGCTAGTTCAGCCCCAGCATTTT.